The clone carrying this T cell receptor (beta chain) showed up just once. Its specificity is unknown. With 5 bases removed from V and 7 bases from J, the gap between germline ends came to 18 bases. This CDR3 spans 15 amino acids. Germline V lookup: CDR1 SGHDN, CDR2 FVKESK. The data were taken from a study of shared clonotypes between healthy human individuals. Study results and caveats: Incomplete sequencing of sorted subsets was indicated by rarefaction despite large depth. Non-shared clonotypes showed lower generation probabilities than clonotypes common to all four donors.

The authors divided CD4+ cells into CD45RA+ naive and CD45RA-negative memory subsets. The method was immunoSEQ multiplex PCR; TCRdb's version includes in-frame clones alone and lacks a portion of them. The profile shows about a million clones, about 76% of them singletons. The clonotype was recovered from a young man in good health. V usage is TRBV14 and J usage is TRBJ2-1, with D possibly being TRBD2 (6 bases). The specimen sequenced was memory CD4+ T cells sorted from blood. The subset here: CD45RA-negative fraction. The CDR3 spells CASSYFKAGSNEQFF. The CDR3 DNA follows: TGTGCCAGCAGCTACTTTAAGGCGGGGAGTAATGAGCAGTTCTTC.